Described below is a single TCR beta chain sequence and its context. This sample is part of a study of blood T cell repertoires in COVID-19. Study information: From T cells, B-cell-depleted T cells, or PBMCs came the material, which was cDNA or gDNA.

As processed by the authors: Reference gene primer amplification gave nucleated cell count estimates. Assay used: immunoSEQ multiplex PCR; TCRdb lists only in-frame clones, some missing. Clone size and V and J calls were adopted from that table, with D and trimming inferred from the DNA. The sample has more than 90,000 clones, 70% to 80% seen once. Per the germline V gene, CDR1 is LNHDA and CDR2 is SQIVND (reference sequence). The V end was cut by 4 bases, the J end by 2 bases, with 15 bases between. CDR3 length: 16 amino acids. The chain combines TRBV19 with TRBJ1-5, with D hard to call. The specimen sequenced was peripheral blood. This TCR was sampled from a man aged 45 to 65 with acute or convalescent COVID-19. The CDR3 DNA is TGTGCCAGTAGTAAGATCGCGGGAGTGGGCAATCAGCCCCAGCATTTT. Protein product: CASSKIAGVGNQPQHF.